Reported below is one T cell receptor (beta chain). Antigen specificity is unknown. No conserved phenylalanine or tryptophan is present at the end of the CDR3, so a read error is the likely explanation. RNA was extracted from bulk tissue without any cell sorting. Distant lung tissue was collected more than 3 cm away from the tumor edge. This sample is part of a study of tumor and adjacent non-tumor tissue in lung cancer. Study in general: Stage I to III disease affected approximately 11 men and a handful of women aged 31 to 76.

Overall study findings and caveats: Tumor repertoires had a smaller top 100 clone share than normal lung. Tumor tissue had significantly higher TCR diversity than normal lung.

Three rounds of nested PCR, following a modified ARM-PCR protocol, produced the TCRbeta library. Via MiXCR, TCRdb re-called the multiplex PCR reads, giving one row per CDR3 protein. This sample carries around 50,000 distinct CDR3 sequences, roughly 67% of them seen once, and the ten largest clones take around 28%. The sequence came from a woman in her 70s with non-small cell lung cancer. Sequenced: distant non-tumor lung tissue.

The CDR3 reads CASSRMTGGSDEQFI. The CDR3, as DNA: TGTGCCAGCAGCCGGATGACTGGCGGGAGTGATGAGCAGTTCATC. This rearrangement joins TRBV4-2 to TRBJ2-1, with TRBD2 matching 7 bases. Germline CDR1 is LGHNA and CDR2 is YNFKEQ. Trimming took 4 bases from V and 8 from J; bases not matched to a gene: 11. The CDR3 length is 15 residues.